This TCR beta chain was observed in a study of T cell changes during pregnancy in multiple sclerosis. The CDR3 consists of 13 residues. The V and J ends lost 0 bases and 4 bases respectively, with 7 bases between them. Germline V lookup: CDR1 SGHRS, CDR2 YFSETQ. This table comes from immunoSEQ multiplex PCR, and its TCRdb copy is limited to in-frame clones, with some not included. Among about 40,000 clones listed, about 87% were seen once. The rearrangement links TRBV5-1 to TRBJ2-5; tentative D call: TRBD1 (5 bases). The source of this sequence is a female donor in good health, enrolled as a control in a pregnancy study. Sequences were derived from peripheral blood, sampled in the first trimester of pregnancy. The CDR3 loop is CASSLDRIETQYF. In nucleotides, the CDR3 is TGCGCCAGCAGCTTGGACAGGATAGAGACCCAGTACTTC.